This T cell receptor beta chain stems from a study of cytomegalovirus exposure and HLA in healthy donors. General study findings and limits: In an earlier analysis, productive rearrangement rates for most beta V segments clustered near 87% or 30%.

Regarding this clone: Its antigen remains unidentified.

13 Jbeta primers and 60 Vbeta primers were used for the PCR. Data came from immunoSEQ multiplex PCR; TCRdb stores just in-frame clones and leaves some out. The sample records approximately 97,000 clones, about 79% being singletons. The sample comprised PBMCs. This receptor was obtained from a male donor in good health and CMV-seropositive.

CDR3 region: CASSLDPAGGLQQYF. The CDR3 DNA is TGTGCCAGCAGCTTAGACCCAGCGGGGGGGCTCCAGCAGTACTTC. J is TRBJ2-7 and V is TRBV7-2, with TRBD2 matching 10 bases. The germline V gene encodes CDR1 SGHTA and CDR2 FQGNSA. CDR3 length: 15 residues. J was trimmed by 8 bases and V by 1 base; bases with no gene match: 8.